The source of this T cell receptor (beta chain) is a study of shared clonotypes between healthy human individuals. The V gene's germline CDR1 is MNHNS and CDR2 SASEGT. Trimming removed 1 base at V and 4 bases at J, with 11 bases between. The CDR3 is 14 residues long. Only CD45RO-negative cells positively selected for CCR7 counted as naive CD8 cells, so terminally differentiated effector memory CD45RA+ cells were excluded. Everyone who donated was a Caucasian adult who lived in Nashville, Tennessee. Each replicate PCR on the sorted subsets used 150 to 200 ng DNA (approximately 33,000 T cell genomes). Profiling relied on immunoSEQ multiplex PCR, and the TCRdb table lists in-frame clones only, not all of them. The repertoire holds about 2 million clones, about 95% seen once, with 0.95% to 1.5% in the top ten.

The chain has TRBV6-1 and TRBJ2-7, with TRBD1 as a possible D gene (6 bases). The sequenced material came from naive CD8+ T cells sorted from blood. The origin of this receptor is a man between 18 and 29 years old in good health. The CDR3 is CASSEGGGQYEQYF. The CDR3 DNA reads TGTGCCAGCAGTGAAGGAGGGGGTCAATACGAGCAGTACTTC.